Sequencing of this T cell receptor beta chain was carried out in a study of response to subunit inactivated influenza vaccine. Overall study results and limits: It was suggested by the authors that few new T cells are recruited by each seasonal influenza vaccination.

TCRdb re-analysed the RT-PCR reads in MiXCR, keeping a single row per CDR3 protein. The sample shows about 610,000 distinct CDR3 sequences, approximately 15% of them seen only once. As concerns this clonotype: Its antigen is unidentified.

This CDR3 is built from 17 residues. Losses at the gene ends were 4 bases for V and 1 base for J; bases not matched to a gene: 10. This chain connects TRBV12-3 or TRBV12-4 to TRBJ2-1; 7 nucleotides agree with TRBD2. The clonotype comes from a man aged 45-65 years who received an inactivated influenza vaccine. Here the sequenced sample was PBMCs from blood, taken 12 days after vaccination. The CDR3 region is CASSSRLAFVSYNEQFF. The CDR3 DNA sequence: TGTGCCAGCAGTTCCCGACTAGCCTTTGTTTCCTACAATGAGCAGTTCTTC.